This T cell receptor (beta chain) was observed in a study of cytomegalovirus exposure and HLA in healthy donors. The PCR used 60 Vbeta and 13 Jbeta primers. The table came from immunoSEQ multiplex PCR; TCRdb's copy has only in-frame clones and leaves some out. Of 150,000 to 200,000 clones listed, about 86% are singletons. Germline V gene sequence: CDR1 SNHLY, CDR2 FYNNEI. The junction had 7 bases not matched to a gene; V was cut back by 8 bases and J by 0 bases. This CDR3 is built from 15 residues. Sequences were obtained from PBMCs. The clonotype was recovered from a woman aged 18-29 years in good health and CMV-seropositive. J is TRBJ2-1 and V is TRBV2, with TRBD2 identical over 7 bases. This CDR3 reads CASPKGGNSYNEQFF. The CDR3 DNA reads TGTGCCAGCCCCAAGGGAGGGAACTCCTACAATGAGCAGTTCTTC.